Presented here are 7 T cell receptor beta chains from one specimen sequenced in a study of vaccination effects on CD4 cells after COVID-19 (dated by TCRdb to 2021 to 2024). Receptor amplification or capture employed the immunoSEQ multiplex PCR assay. TCRdb holds this immuneACCESS table with in-frame rearrangements only. Some clones are missing; in checked studies, unresolved V genes explain under half, and the rest has no known cause. The sample records about 20,000 clones, around 72% of which are singletons. 7.5% to 9.5% of the sample is in the top ten clones. In the ViraFEST assay, PBMC were stimulated with viral peptide pools, and TCR sequencing was then used to find antigen-specific CD4+ T cell clonotypes based on their expansion. After more than nine days of culture, CD4+ T cells were isolated with the EasySep CD4+ T cell isolation kit. None of the healthy vaccine recipients had a prior SARS-CoV-2 infection, which was confirmed by nucleocapsid antibody tests that came back negative both before and after vaccination.

These receptors' antigens are unknown. The specimen comprised CD4+ T cells from PBMCs cultured with HCoV-NL63 spike peptides, sampled before COVID-19 vaccination. Reading the label with the study, this specimen's cell subset or site is: HCoV-NL63 spike overlapping peptide pool stimulation. All receptors derive from a human donor who received a COVID-19 vaccine.

The chain recombines TRBV12-3 or TRBV12-4 with TRBJ2-7; 7 positions agree with TRBD1. The CDR3 sequence is 13 residues long. V was pared by 3 bases and J by 6 bases, with 5 bases of the junction left unmatched. CDR3 sequence (DNA): TGTGCCAGCAGTTTCAGGGGGAGAGGCGAGCAGTACTTC. It codes for CASSFRGRGEQYF.

The V and J genes are TRBV5-4 and TRBJ2-1; 10 bases are shared with TRBD2. Per the germline V gene, CDR1 is SGHNT and CDR2 is YYREEE (reference sequence). The CDR3 is 14 residues long. The trim removed 10 bases at V and 6 bases at J, leaving 10 bases unmatched. The CDR3 sequence: CARNPAGGPNEQFF. The CDR3 nucleotides read TGTGCCCGAAACCCAGCGGGAGGGCCCAATGAGCAGTTCTTC.

The chain has TRBV5-1 and TRBJ2-2, with D perhaps TRBD1 (6 bases). The CDR3 runs to 15 residues. V dropped 7 bases and J dropped 3 bases, with 16 bases sitting between them. CDR1 and CDR2 (germline): SGHRS, YFSETQ. The CDR3 sequence is CASGEGGTDTGELFF. The CDR3 DNA follows: TGCGCCAGCGGGGAAGGGGGAACCGACACCGGGGAGCTGTTTTTT. Together with reference TRBV5-1 and TRBJ2-2, the CDR3 gives the full variable domain: KAGVTQTPRYLIKTRGQQVTLSCSPISGHRSVSWYQQTPGQGLQFLFEYFSETQRNKGNFPGRFSGRQFSNSRSEMNVSTLELGDSALYLCASGEGGTDTGELFFGEGSRLTVL.

V and J are TRBV5-1 and TRBJ2-5, with D hard to call. Between the trimmed V and J ends, which lost 0 bases and 3 bases, there was a span of 9 bases. Per the germline V gene, CDR1 is SGHRS and CDR2 is YFSETQ. This CDR3 comprises 14 residues. The CDR3 nucleotides are TGCGCCAGCAGCTTGGAAGGGCGGAAAGAGACCCAGTACTTC. This gives the protein CASSLEGRKETQYF.

This clone was counted once. The chain uses TRBV5-6 and TRBJ2-3; TRBD2 is a possible D gene (6 bases). From germline, CDR1 is SGHDT and CDR2 YYEEEE. The germline V and J ends were trimmed by 4 bases and 4 bases, with 25 bases remaining between them. The CDR3 covers 18 residues. The CDR3 region has the DNA TGTGCCAGCAGCCCCCTTATGTCCCGGGAGACCCACGCAGATACGCAGTATTTT. Amino acids: CASSPLMSRETHADTQYF.

In this sample, this clone turned up a few times. The chain combines TRBV7-8 with TRBJ1-1, with D uncertain. The CDR3 covers 14 residues. Trimming stripped 1 base from V and 4 bases from J, with 10 bases between. Germline CDR1 is SGHVS and CDR2 is FQNEAQ. The CDR3 loop reads CASSLGAWGTEAFF. The CDR3 DNA sequence: TGTGCCAGCAGCTTAGGGGCCTGGGGCACTGAAGCTTTCTTT.

This chain connects TRBV12-3 or TRBV12-4 to TRBJ1-2; unclear D gene. The CDR3 contains 12 residues. V was clipped by 3 bases and J by 5 bases, with 7 bases between them. CDR3 in DNA: TGTGCCAGCAGTTTCAGAAGATATGGCTACACCTTC. This gives the protein CASSFRRYGYTF.